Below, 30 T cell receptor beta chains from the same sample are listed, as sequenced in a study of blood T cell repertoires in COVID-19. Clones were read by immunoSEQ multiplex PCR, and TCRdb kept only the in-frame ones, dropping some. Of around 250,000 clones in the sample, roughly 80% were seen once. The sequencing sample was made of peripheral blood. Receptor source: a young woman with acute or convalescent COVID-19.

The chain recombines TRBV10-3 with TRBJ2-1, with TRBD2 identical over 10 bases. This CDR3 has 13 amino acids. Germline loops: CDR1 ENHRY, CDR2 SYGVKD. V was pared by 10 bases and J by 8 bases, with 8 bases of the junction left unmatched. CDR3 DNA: TGTGCCACCGAGGCTAGCGGGAGCTATGAGCAGTTCTTC. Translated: CATEASGSYEQFF.

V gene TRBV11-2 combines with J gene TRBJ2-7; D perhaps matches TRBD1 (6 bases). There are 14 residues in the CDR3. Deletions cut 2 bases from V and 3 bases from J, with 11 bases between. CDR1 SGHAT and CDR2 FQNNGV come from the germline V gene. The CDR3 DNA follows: TGTGCCAGCAGCTTATCGACAGGAAACTACGAGCAGTACTTC. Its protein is CASSLSTGNYEQYF.

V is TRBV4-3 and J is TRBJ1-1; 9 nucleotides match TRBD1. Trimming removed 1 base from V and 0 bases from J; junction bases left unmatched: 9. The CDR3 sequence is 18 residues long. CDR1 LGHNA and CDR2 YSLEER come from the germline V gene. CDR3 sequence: CASSQVPQGAWMNTEAFF. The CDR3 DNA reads TGCGCCAGCAGCCAAGTCCCACAGGGGGCCTGGATGAACACTGAAGCTTTCTTT.

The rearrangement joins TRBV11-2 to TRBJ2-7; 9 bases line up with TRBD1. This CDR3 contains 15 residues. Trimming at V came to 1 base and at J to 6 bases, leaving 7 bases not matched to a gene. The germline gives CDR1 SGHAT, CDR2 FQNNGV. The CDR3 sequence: CASSLGADRGGEQYF. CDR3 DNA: TGTGCCAGCAGCTTAGGGGCGGACAGGGGAGGCGAGCAGTACTTC.

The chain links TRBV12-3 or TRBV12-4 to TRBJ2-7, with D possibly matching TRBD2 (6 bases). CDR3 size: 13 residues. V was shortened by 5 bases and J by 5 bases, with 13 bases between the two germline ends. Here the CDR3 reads CASSRDLLNEQYF. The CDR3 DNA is TGTGCCAGCAGTAGGGACTTATTAAACGAGCAGTACTTC.

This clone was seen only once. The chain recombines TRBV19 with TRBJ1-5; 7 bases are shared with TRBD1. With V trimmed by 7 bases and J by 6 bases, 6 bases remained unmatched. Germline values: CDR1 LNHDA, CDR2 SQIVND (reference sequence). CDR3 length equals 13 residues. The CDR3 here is CASTRGEFQPQHF. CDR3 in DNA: TGTGCCAGTACCAGGGGGGAATTTCAGCCCCAGCATTTT. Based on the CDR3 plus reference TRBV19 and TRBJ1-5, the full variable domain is DGGITQSPKYLFRKEGQNVTLSCEQNLNHDAMYWYRQDPGQGLRLIYYSQIVNDFQKGDIAEGYSVSREKKESFPLTVTSAQKNPTAFYLCASTRGEFQPQHFGDGTRLSIL.

The CDR3 nucleotides read TGTGCCAGCAGCCAAGATCGAAACACCAATTGGGAAAAACTGTTTTTT. As protein: CASSQDRNTNWEKLFF. The rearrangement joins TRBV14 to TRBJ1-4; D is unclear. Germline lookup yields CDR1 SGHDN and CDR2 FVKESK. V dropped 0 bases and J dropped 8 bases, with 16 bases sitting between them. The CDR3 is 16 residues long.

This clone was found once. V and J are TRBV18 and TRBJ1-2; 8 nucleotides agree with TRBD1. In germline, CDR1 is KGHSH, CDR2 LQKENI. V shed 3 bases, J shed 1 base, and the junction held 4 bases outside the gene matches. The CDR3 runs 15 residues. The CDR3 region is CASSPGQGVNYGYTF. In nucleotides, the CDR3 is TGTGCCAGCTCACCTGGACAGGGAGTTAACTATGGCTACACCTTC.

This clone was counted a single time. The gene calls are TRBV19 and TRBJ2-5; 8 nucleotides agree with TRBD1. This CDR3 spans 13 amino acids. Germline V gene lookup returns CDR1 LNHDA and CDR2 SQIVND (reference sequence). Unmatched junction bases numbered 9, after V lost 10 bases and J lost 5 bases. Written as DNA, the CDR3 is TGTGCCACCACGGACAGGGTTGAGGAGACCCAGTACTTC. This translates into CATTDRVEETQYF.

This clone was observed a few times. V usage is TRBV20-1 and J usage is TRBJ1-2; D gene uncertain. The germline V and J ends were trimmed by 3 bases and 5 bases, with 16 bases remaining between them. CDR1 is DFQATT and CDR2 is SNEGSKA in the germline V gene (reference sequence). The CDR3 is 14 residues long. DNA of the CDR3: TGCAGTGCTAGTCAGGCGTTAATTTATTATGGCTACACCTTC. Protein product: CSASQALIYYGYTF.

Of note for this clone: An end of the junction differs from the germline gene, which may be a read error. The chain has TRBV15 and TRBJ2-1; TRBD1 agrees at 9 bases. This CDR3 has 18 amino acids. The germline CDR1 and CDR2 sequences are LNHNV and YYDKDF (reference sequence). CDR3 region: CATSGENRDRAWVHEQFF. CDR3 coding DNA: TGTGCCACCAGCGGAGAGAATCGGGACAGGGCCTGGGTACATGAGCAGTTCTTC.

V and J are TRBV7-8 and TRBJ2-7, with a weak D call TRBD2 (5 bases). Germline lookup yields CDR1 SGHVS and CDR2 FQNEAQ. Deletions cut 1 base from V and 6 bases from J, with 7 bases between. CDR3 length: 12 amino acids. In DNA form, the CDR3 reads TGTGCCAGCAGCTTAGGTACTAGCGAGCAGTACTTC. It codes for CASSLGTSEQYF.

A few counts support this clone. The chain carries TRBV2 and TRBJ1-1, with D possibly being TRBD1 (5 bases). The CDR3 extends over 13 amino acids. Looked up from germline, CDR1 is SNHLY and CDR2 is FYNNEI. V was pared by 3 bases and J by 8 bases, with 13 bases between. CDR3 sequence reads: CASSDNWGVEAFF. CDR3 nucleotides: TGTGCCAGCAGTGATAATTGGGGCGTGGAAGCTTTCTTT.

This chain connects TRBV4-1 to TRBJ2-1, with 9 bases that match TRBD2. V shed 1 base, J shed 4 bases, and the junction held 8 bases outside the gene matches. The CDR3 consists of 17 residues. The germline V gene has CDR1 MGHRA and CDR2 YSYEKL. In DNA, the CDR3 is TGCGCCAGCAGCCAAGGCCCCGGGACTAGCCTTTACAATGAGCAGTTCTTC. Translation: CASSQGPGTSLYNEQFF.

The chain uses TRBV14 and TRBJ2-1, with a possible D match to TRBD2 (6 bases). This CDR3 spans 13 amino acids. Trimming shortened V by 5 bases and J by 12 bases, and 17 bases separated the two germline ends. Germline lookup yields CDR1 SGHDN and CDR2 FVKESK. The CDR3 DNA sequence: TGTGCCAGCAGCAGTGGACTAAGTCAGAGGCAGTTCTTC. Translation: CASSSGLSQRQFF.

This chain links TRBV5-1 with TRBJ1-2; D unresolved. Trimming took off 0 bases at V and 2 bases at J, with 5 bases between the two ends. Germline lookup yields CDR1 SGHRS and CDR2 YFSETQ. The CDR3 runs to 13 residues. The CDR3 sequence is CASSLAGNYGYTF. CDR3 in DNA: TGCGCCAGCAGCTTGGCGGGAAACTATGGCTACACCTTC. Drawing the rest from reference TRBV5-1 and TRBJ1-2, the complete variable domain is KAGVTQTPRYLIKTRGQQVTLSCSPISGHRSVSWYQQTPGQGLQFLFEYFSETQRNKGNFPGRFSGRQFSNSRSEMNVSTLELGDSALYLCASSLAGNYGYTFGSGTRLTVV.

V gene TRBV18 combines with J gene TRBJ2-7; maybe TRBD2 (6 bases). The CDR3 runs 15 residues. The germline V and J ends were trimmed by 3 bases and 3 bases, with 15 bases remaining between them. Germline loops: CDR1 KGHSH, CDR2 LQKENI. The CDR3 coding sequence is TGTGCCAGCTCACCGGGAGGAACGAGGGTCTACGAGCAGTACTTC. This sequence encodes CASSPGGTRVYEQYF.

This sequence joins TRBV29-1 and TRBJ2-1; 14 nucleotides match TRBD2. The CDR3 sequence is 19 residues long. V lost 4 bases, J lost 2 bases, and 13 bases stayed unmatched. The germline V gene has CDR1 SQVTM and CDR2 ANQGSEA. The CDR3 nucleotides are TGCAGCGTTGCTACCAAGGGACTAGCGGGAGCAAAGGCCTACAATGAGCAGTTCTTC. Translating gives CSVATKGLAGAKAYNEQFF.

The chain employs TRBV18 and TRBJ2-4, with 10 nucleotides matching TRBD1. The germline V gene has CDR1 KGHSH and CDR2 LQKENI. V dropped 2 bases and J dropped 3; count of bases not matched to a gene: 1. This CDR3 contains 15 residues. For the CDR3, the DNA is TGTGCCAGCTCACCAGGGGACAGGGGCAAAAACATTCAGTACTTC. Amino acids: CASSPGDRGKNIQYF. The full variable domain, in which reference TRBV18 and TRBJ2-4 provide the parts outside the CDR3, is NAGVMQNPRHLVRRRGQEARLRCSPMKGHSHVYWYRQLPEEGLKFMVYLQKENIIDESGMPKERFSAEFPKEGPSILRIQQVVRGDSAAYFCASSPGDRGKNIQYFGAGTRLSVL.

CDR3 nucleotides: TGTGCCAGCAGCAAAGTGACTAGCTCTGGCAATGAGCAGTTCTTC. Protein: CASSKVTSSGNEQFF. The V and J genes are TRBV21-1 and TRBJ2-1; the table's D call, TRBD2, was not checked against the DNA. TRBV21-1 has pseudogene status. This CDR3 is 15 amino acids long.

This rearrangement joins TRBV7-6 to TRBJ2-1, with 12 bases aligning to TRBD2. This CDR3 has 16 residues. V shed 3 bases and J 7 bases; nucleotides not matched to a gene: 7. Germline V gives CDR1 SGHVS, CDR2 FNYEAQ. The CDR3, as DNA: TGTGCCAGCAGCTTGACGACTAGCGGGAGATGGAATGAGCAGTTCTTC. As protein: CASSLTTSGRWNEQFF. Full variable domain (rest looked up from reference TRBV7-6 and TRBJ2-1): GAGVSQSPRYKVTKRGQDVALRCDPISGHVSLYWYRQALGQGPEFLTYFNYEAQQDKSGLPNDRFSAERPEGSISTLTIQRTEQRDSAMYRCASSLTTSGRWNEQFFGPGTRLTVL.

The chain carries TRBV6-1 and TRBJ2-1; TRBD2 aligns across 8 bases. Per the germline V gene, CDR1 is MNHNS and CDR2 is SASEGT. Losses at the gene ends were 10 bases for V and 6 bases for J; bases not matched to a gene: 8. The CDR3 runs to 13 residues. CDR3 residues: CATVAGSANEQFF. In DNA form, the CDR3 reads TGTGCCACCGTAGCGGGATCAGCCAATGAGCAGTTCTTC.

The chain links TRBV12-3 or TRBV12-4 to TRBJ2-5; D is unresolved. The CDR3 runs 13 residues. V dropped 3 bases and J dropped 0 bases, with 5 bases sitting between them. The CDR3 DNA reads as TGTGCCAGCAGTTTCAGGTACCAAGAGACCCAGTACTTC. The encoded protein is CASSFRYQETQYF.

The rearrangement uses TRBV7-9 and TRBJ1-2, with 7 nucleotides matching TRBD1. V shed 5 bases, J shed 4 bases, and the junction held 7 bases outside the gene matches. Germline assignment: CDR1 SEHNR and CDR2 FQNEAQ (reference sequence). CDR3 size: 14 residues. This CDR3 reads CASSAYRGPYGYTF. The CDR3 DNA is TGTGCCAGCAGCGCGTACAGGGGTCCCTATGGCTACACCTTC.

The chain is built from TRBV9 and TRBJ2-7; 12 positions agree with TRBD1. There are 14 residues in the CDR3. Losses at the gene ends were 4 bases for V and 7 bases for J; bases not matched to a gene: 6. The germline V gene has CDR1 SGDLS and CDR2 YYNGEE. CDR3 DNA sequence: TGTGCCAGCAGCAAAGGGACAGGGGGCAGGGAGCAGTACTTC. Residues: CASSKGTGGREQYF.

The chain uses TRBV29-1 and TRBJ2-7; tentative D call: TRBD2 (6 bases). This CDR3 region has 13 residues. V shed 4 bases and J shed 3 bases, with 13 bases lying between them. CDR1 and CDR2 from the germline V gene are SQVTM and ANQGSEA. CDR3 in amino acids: CSVGPEGLYEQYF. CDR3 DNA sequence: TGCAGCGTTGGACCGGAGGGCCTCTACGAGCAGTACTTC.

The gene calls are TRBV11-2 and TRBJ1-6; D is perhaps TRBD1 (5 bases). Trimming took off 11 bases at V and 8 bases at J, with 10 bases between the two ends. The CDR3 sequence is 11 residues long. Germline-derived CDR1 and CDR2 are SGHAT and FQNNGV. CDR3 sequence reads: CALGGDSPLHF. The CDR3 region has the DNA TGTGCCCTGGGGGGTGATTCACCCCTCCACTTT.

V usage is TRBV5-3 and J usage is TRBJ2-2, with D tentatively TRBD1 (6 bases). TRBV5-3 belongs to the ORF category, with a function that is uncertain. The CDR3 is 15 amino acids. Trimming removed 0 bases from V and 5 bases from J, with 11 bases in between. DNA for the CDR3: TGTGCCAGAAGCTTGGTAGGGGGTTATACCGGGGAGCTGTTTTTT. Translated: CARSLVGGYTGELFF.

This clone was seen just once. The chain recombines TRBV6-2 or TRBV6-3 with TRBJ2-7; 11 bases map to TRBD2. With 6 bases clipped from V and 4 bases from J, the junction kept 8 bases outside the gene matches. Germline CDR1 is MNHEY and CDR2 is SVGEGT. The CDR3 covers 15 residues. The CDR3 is CASSRTSGSEYEQYF. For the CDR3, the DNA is TGTGCCAGCAGCCGCACTAGCGGGAGCGAATACGAGCAGTACTTC.

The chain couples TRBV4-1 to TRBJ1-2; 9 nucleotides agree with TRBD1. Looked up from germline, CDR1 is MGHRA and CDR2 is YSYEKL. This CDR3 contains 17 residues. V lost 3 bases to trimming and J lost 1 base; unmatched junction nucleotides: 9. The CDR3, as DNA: TGCGCCAGCAGCCATCGTTGGGACAGGGAGGGTAACTATGGCTACACCTTC. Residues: CASSHRWDREGNYGYTF.